This T cell receptor (beta chain) was identified during a study of blood T cells in healthy people across ages. Trimming cost V 4 bases and J 8 bases, with 20 bases left between them. Germline V gene data show CDR1 as SGDLS and CDR2 as YYNGEE. CDR3 length equals 15 residues. The sample providers were healthy Caucasian people from Russia, aged about 6 to 95. About this clonotype: The antigen is undetermined.

Findings of the study overall: Diversity estimates from one million T cells were considered underestimates. Naive CD4+ cell counts and diversity both ran higher in long-lived than in aged donors.

A second PCR of about 6 to 11 cycles used a sample-barcoded 5' primer and a J-beta primer mix. Carrying 12 random nucleotides, a template-switch adaptor labeled each individual cDNA molecule. One entry per CDR3 protein, called by TCRdb with MiXCR from the 5' RACE reads. This table holds about 670,000 distinct CDR3 sequences, 45% to 60% found once. The sequenced material came from blood. The origin of this receptor is a woman of 80 years or more in good health. This chain connects TRBV9 to TRBJ2-3; possible D gene TRBD1, 6 bases. CDR3 loop: CASSQGTEMVGTQYF. CDR3 DNA sequence: TGTGCCAGCAGCCAGGGGACCGAGATGGTGGGTACGCAGTATTTT.